One TCR beta chain is described in this entry. Its cognate antigen is unknown. The record originates from a study of T cells in localized non-small cell lung cancer. Overall study results and limits: Sequencing involved a lone tumor region, leaving heterogeneity possible.

Between the trimmed V and J ends, which lost 2 bases and 6 bases, there was a span of 11 bases. Germline CDR1 reads MDHEN; CDR2 reads SYDVKM. This CDR3 spans 13 amino acids. TCRdb's copy holds only in-frame clones and misses some; the assay was immunoSEQ multiplex PCR. The sample yields tens of thousands of clones, 91% seen once. The receptor was isolated from a female donor aged 60 or older with stage II lung adenocarcinoma. Material: peripheral blood mononuclear cells, obtained before any cancer treatment. The V and J genes are TRBV28 and TRBJ2-7; D is perhaps TRBD2 (5 bases). CDR3 residues: CASSLRLAFEQYF. DNA for the CDR3: TGTGCCAGCAGTTTAAGGCTAGCCTTCGAGCAGTACTTC.